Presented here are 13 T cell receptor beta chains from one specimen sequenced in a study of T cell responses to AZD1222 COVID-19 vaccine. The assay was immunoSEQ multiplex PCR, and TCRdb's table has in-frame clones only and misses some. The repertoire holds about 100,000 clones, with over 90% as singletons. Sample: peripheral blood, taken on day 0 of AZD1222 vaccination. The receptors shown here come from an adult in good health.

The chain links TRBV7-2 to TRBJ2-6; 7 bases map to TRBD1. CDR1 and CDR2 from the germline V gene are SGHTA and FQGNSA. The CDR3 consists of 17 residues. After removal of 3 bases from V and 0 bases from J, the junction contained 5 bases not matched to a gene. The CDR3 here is CASSLGRGYSGANVLTF. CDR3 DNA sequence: TGTGCCAGCAGCTTGGGCAGGGGGTACTCTGGGGCCAACGTCCTGACTTTC.

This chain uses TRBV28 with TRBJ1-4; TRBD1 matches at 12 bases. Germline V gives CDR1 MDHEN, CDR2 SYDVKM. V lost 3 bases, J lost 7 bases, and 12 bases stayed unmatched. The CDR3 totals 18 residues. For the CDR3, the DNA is TGTGCCAGCAGTTTGACCCCCGGGGACAGGGGGCGCGGTGAAAAACTGTTTTTT. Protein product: CASSLTPGDRGRGEKLFF. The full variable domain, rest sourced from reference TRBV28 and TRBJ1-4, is DVKVTQSSRYLVKRTGEKVFLECVQDMDHENMFWYRQDPGLGLRLIYFSYDVKMKEKGDIPEGYSVSREKKERFSLILESASTNQTSMYLCASSLTPGDRGRGEKLFFGSGTQLSVL.

The CDR3 region is CASSKLAESYEQYF. DNA of the CDR3: TGTGCCAGCAGCAAACTAGCGGAGTCCTACGAGCAGTACTTC. The rearrangement joins TRBV6-5 to TRBJ2-7, with 8 bases fitting TRBD2. The CDR3 loop spans 14 amino acids. Germline V gives CDR1 MNHEY, CDR2 SVGAGI. Trimming cost V 6 bases and J 1 base; bases outside gene matches: 5.

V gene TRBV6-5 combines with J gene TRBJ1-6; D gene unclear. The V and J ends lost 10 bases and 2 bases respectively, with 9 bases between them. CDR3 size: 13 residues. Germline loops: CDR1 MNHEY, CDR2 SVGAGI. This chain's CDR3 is CATGVAYNSPLHF. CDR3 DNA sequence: TGTGCCACCGGAGTGGCCTATAATTCACCCCTCCACTTT.

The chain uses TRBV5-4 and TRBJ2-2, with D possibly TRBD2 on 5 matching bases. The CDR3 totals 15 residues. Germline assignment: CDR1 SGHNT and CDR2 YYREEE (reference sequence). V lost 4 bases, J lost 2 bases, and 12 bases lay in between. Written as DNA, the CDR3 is TGTGCCAGCAGCCCTTTATCGGGAAACACCGGGGAGCTGTTTTTT. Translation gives CASSPLSGNTGELFF.

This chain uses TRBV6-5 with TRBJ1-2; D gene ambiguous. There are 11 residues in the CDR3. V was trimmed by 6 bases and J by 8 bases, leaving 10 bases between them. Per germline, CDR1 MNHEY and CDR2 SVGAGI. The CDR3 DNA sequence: TGTGCCAGCAGGGGGTTGAAGGGCTACACCTTC. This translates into CASRGLKGYTF.

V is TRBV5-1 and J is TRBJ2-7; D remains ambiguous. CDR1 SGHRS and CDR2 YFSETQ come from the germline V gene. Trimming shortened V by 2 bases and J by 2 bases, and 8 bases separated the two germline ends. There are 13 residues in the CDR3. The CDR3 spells CASSLSFPYEQYF. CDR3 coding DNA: TGCGCCAGCAGCTTAAGCTTCCCCTACGAGCAGTACTTC. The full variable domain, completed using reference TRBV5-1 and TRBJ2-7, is KAGVTQTPRYLIKTRGQQVTLSCSPISGHRSVSWYQQTPGQGLQFLFEYFSETQRNKGNFPGRFSGRQFSNSRSEMNVSTLELGDSALYLCASSLSFPYEQYFGPGTRLTVT.

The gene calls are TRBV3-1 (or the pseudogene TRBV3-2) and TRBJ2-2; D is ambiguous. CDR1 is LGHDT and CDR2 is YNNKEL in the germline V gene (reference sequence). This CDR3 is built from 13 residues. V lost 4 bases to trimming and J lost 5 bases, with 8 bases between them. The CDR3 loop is CASSLSETGELFF. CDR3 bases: TGTGCCAGCAGCCTTAGTGAGACCGGGGAGCTGTTTTTT.

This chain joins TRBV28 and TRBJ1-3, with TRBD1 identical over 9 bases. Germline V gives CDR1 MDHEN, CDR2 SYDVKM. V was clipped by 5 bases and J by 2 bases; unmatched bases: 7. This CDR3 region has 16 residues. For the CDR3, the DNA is TGTGCCAGCAGTCCCGGGACAGGGCCTCCTGGAAACACCATATATTTT. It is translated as CASSPGTGPPGNTIYF. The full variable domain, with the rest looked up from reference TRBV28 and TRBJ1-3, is DVKVTQSSRYLVKRTGEKVFLECVQDMDHENMFWYRQDPGLGLRLIYFSYDVKMKEKGDIPEGYSVSREKKERFSLILESASTNQTSMYLCASSPGTGPPGNTIYFGEGSWLTVV.

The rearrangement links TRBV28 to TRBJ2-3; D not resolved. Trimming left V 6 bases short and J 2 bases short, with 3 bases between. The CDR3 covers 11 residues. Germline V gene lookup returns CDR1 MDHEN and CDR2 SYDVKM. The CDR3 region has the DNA TGTGCCAGCAGATACACAGATACGCAGTATTTT. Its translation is CASRYTDTQYF.

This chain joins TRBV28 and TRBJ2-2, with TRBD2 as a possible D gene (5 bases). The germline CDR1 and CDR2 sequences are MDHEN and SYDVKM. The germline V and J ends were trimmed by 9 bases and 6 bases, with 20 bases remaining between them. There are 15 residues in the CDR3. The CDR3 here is CASHGVGIKPGELFF. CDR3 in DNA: TGTGCCAGTCACGGGGTGGGGATAAAGCCCGGGGAGCTGTTTTTT.

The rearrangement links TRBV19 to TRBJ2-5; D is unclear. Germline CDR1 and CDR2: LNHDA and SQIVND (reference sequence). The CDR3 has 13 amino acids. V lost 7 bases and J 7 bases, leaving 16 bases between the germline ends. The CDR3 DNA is TGTGCCAGTACATCCGCGGCCTCTATGACCCAGTACTTC. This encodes CASTSAASMTQYF.

In DNA, the CDR3 is TGCGCCAGCAGCCCCCGGACGAACACTGAAGCTTTCTTT. Translation gives CASSPRTNTEAFF. This chain uses TRBV4-1 with TRBJ1-1; no clear D gene. Deletions cut 4 bases from V and 1 base from J, with 7 bases between. The CDR3 covers 13 residues. Germline V gene lookup returns CDR1 MGHRA and CDR2 YSYEKL.